Following are 17 T cell receptor beta chains from one sample sequenced in a study of blood T cell repertoires in COVID-19. Method: immunoSEQ multiplex PCR; TCRdb's copy keeps in-frame clones and lacks some. The repertoire consists of some 200,000 clones, with over 75% occurring once and the leading ten covering less than 30%. The sequenced sample was peripheral blood. The source is a woman aged 70 to 79 with acute or convalescent COVID-19.

The chain combines TRBV18 with TRBJ1-3, with a tentative D call TRBD1 (6 bases). Trimming stripped 6 bases from V and 2 bases from J, with 14 bases between. Germline CDR1 reads KGHSH; CDR2 reads LQKENI. CDR3 length equals 15 residues. The CDR3 nucleotides read TGTGCCAGCTCCTTCCAGGGGACGACTGGAAACACCATATATTTT. It specifies CASSFQGTTGNTIYF.

The chain recombines TRBV7-8 with TRBJ2-3, with D tentatively TRBD1 (6 bases). Deletions cut 8 bases from V and 2 bases from J, with 20 bases between. The CDR3 contains 16 residues. Per germline, CDR1 SGHVS and CDR2 FQNEAQ. The CDR3 protein is CASRIQAGVITDTQYF. CDR3 bases: TGTGCCAGCCGAATTCAGGCAGGGGTTATCACAGATACGCAGTATTTT.

The rearrangement joins TRBV6-5 to TRBJ2-5; 8 bases map to TRBD2. CDR1 is MNHEY and CDR2 is SVGAGI in the germline V gene. Germline trimming cut 6 bases from V and 5 bases from J; bases unmatched to any gene: 11. There are 15 residues in the CDR3. The CDR3 bases are TGTGCCAGCAGGACTACGAGCGGGAGTGGGGAGACCCAGTACTTC. Its protein is CASRTTSGSGETQYF.

This chain links TRBV11-2 with TRBJ2-7; D is perhaps TRBD2 (8 bases). V was clipped by 5 bases and J by 7 bases, with 27 bases between them. The V gene's germline CDR1 is SGHAT and CDR2 FQNNGV. CDR3 length equals 17 residues. CDR3 DNA: TGTGCCAGCAGCCCACAGGGGCTACTAGCGGTCCCCGAGGAGCAGTACTTC. Its protein product is CASSPQGLLAVPEEQYF.

This chain links TRBV7-2 with TRBJ1-2; D is possibly TRBD1 (5 bases). The germline gives CDR1 SGHTA, CDR2 FQGNSA. This CDR3 spans 16 amino acids. The V end lost 8 bases, the J end lost 1 base, and 20 bases lay between the germline ends. The CDR3 is CASGGGRGQFNYGYTF. CDR3 DNA sequence: TGTGCCAGCGGGGGAGGACGCGGGCAATTTAACTATGGCTACACCTTC.

In this sample, this clone turned up a few times. V is TRBV2 and J is TRBJ1-4, with D unresolved. The V end lost 7 bases, the J end lost 4 bases, and 10 bases lay between the germline ends. CDR3 length equals 13 residues. The germline gives CDR1 SNHLY, CDR2 FYNNEI. DNA for the CDR3: TGTGCCAGCAATTGGGCCGATAATGAAAAACTGTTTTTT. This codes for CASNWADNEKLFF. The full variable domain, with the rest looked up from reference TRBV2 and TRBJ1-4, is EPEVTQTPSHQVTQMGQEVILRCVPISNHLYFYWYRQILGQKVEFLVSFYNNEISEKSEIFDDQFSVERPDGSNFTLKIRSTKLEDSAMYFCASNWADNEKLFFGSGTQLSVL.

This chain connects TRBV18 to TRBJ1-5; D is uncertain. The germline gives CDR1 KGHSH, CDR2 LQKENI. The germline V and J ends were trimmed by 0 bases and 3 bases, with 6 bases remaining between them. The CDR3 length is 14 residues. Written as DNA, the CDR3 is TGTGCCAGCTCACCACCTAGTTTCAATCAGCCCCAGCATTTT. Its protein is CASSPPSFNQPQHF.

J is TRBJ2-7 and V is TRBV10-1; 11 nucleotides agree with TRBD1. CDR1 is WNHNN and CDR2 is SYGVQD in the germline V gene (reference sequence). This CDR3 spans 14 amino acids. J gave up 3 bases and V 5 bases, and 3 bases lay outside the gene matches. CDR3 in DNA: TGCGCCAGCAGTAGGGGGACAGGGGGCTACGAGCAGTACTTC. Its protein is CASSRGTGGYEQYF.

This chain joins TRBV2 and TRBJ2-7; D is possibly TRBD2 (6 bases). Germline V gene lookup returns CDR1 SNHLY and CDR2 FYNNEI. There are 16 residues in the CDR3. Trimming cost V 6 bases and J 0 bases, with 18 bases left between them. The CDR3 bases are TGTGCCAGCAGCGAGATTACCTGGGGGGTCTCCTACGAGCAGTACTTC. As protein: CASSEITWGVSYEQYF. Filled out from reference TRBV2 and TRBJ2-7, the complete variable domain reads EPEVTQTPSHQVTQMGQEVILRCVPISNHLYFYWYRQILGQKVEFLVSFYNNEISEKSEIFDDQFSVERPDGSNFTLKIRSTKLEDSAMYFCASSEITWGVSYEQYFGPGTRLTVT.

This sequence joins TRBV7-9 and TRBJ1-5; no definite D call. CDR3 length: 13 residues. V was cut by 5 bases and J by 3 bases, with 8 bases left in between. Germline CDR1 is SEHNR and CDR2 is FQNEAQ (reference sequence). CDR3 region: CASSPGYNQPQHF. DNA of the CDR3: TGTGCCAGCAGCCCGGGATACAATCAGCCCCAGCATTTT.

This chain connects TRBV12-3 or TRBV12-4 to TRBJ2-2; D is unresolved. Trimming stripped 6 bases from V and 3 bases from J, with 5 bases between. The CDR3 length is 12 residues. The CDR3 coding sequence is TGTGCCAGCAGATCTTACACCGGGGAGCTGTTTTTT. Translation: CASRSYTGELFF.

This clone showed up just a few times. The chain has TRBV12-5 and TRBJ1-4; 7 nucleotides agree with TRBD1. The CDR3 length is 14 residues. The germline gives CDR1 LGHNT, CDR2 FRNRAP. J gave up 7 bases and V 2 bases, and 4 bases lay outside the gene matches. The CDR3 spells CASGLSGGGEKLFF. The DNA of the CDR3 is TGTGCTAGTGGTTTGTCAGGGGGAGGTGAAAAACTGTTTTTT.

Points on this clone: One junction end disagrees with the germline gene, perhaps due to a read error. CDR3 coding DNA: TGTGCCAGCTCATCACCCGGGACTAGCGGGAGAAGCACCGGGGAGCTGTTTTTT. Translation: CASSSPGTSGRSTGELFF. The chain links TRBV18 to TRBJ2-2, with 14 bases fitting TRBD2. Germline lookup yields CDR1 KGHSH and CDR2 LQKENI. The CDR3 spans 18 residues.

The chain uses TRBV6-6 and TRBJ2-1; 9 bases line up with TRBD1. Germline V lookup: CDR1 MNHNY, CDR2 SVGAGI (reference sequence). The CDR3 runs 15 residues. J gave up 5 bases and V 4 bases, and 6 bases lay outside the gene matches. The CDR3 sequence is CASSWTGVGNNEQFF. The CDR3 nucleotides read TGTGCCAGCAGTTGGACAGGGGTCGGAAACAATGAGCAGTTCTTC.

This clone was seen only once. The V call is TRBV3-1 (or the pseudogene TRBV3-2), the J call TRBJ2-1; D might be TRBD2 (5 bases). The V and J ends lost 4 bases and 7 bases respectively, with 5 bases between them. Germline V gives CDR1 LGHDT, CDR2 YNNKEL (reference sequence). The CDR3 has 11 amino acids. In DNA, the CDR3 is TGTGCCAGCAGCCGGAGGAATGAGCAGTTCTTC. Encoded protein: CASSRRNEQFF.

The V call is TRBV10-1, the J call TRBJ2-1, with TRBD1 identical over 7 bases. The CDR3 extends over 13 amino acids. Germline V gene data show CDR1 as WNHNN and CDR2 as SYGVQD (reference sequence). The trim removed 10 bases at V and 3 bases at J, leaving 6 bases unmatched. CDR3 region: CATSTGIYNEQFF. Here the CDR3 DNA reads TGCGCCACGTCGACAGGGATCTACAATGAGCAGTTCTTC.

The sample holds many counts of this clone. This chain connects TRBV30 to TRBJ2-5, with D possibly TRBD2 on 6 matching bases. Trimming cost V 4 bases and J 3 bases, with 12 bases left between them. The CDR3 contains 13 residues. Germline V gene data show CDR1 as GTSNPN and CDR2 as SVGIG (reference sequence). CDR3 DNA: TGTGCCTGGAATCGGCTAGCGAAAGAGACCCAGTACTTC. Its protein product is CAWNRLAKETQYF. The whole variable domain, filled in from reference TRBV30 and TRBJ2-5, reads SQTIHQWPATLVQPVGSPLSLECTVEGTSNPNLYWYRQAAGRGLQLLFYSVGIGQISSEVPQNLSASRPQDRQFILSSKKLLLSDSGFYLCAWNRLAKETQYFGPGTRLLVL.